This entry lists 22 T cell receptor beta chains sequenced from one sample in a study of type 1 and type 2 diabetes patients. Amplification started from genomic DNA. Amplification of the beta chain CDR3 used 30 forward and 13 reverse multiplex primers. TCRdb recomputed calls from the multiplex PCR reads with MiXCR, one row per CDR3 protein. The table includes about 290,000 distinct CDR3 sequences, over 45% detected once. Sequenced sample: peripheral blood mononuclear cells (PBMCs). The receptors come from a man aged 18 to 29 with type 2 diabetes.

Only a few counts were recorded for this clonotype. V is TRBV19 and J is TRBJ2-5; possible D gene TRBD2, 5 bases. From germline, CDR1 is LNHDA and CDR2 SQIVND (reference sequence). This CDR3 contains 15 residues. V was trimmed by 5 bases and J by 2 bases, leaving 15 bases between them. Here the CDR3 DNA reads TGTGCCAGTAGTTTCTCTACGGGGTTACAAGAGACCCAGTACTTC. It encodes CASSFSTGLQETQYF. Combining the CDR3 with reference TRBV19 and TRBJ2-5 gives the whole variable domain DGGITQSPKYLFRKEGQNVTLSCEQNLNHDAMYWYRQDPGQGLRLIYYSQIVNDFQKGDIAEGYSVSREKKESFPLTVTSAQKNPTAFYLCASSFSTGLQETQYFGPGTRLLVL.

The chain carries TRBV7-9 and TRBJ2-7, with 12 bases that match TRBD2. Unmatched junction bases numbered 4, after V lost 4 bases and J lost 3 bases. The CDR3 has 15 amino acids. Germline lookup yields CDR1 SEHNR and CDR2 FQNEAQ (reference sequence). The CDR3 spells CASSSGLAGRYEQYF. The CDR3 nucleotides read TGTGCCAGCAGCTCGGGACTAGCGGGCCGCTACGAGCAGTACTTC.

V and J are TRBV30 and TRBJ2-1; 7 bases are shared with TRBD1. J lost 12 bases, V lost 2 bases, and 13 bases had no gene match. The CDR3 runs 14 residues. Germline-derived CDR1 and CDR2 are GTSNPN and SVGIG (reference sequence). The CDR3 spells CAWSTTSGWDRQFF. DNA for the CDR3: TGTGCCTGGAGTACGACCTCTGGGTGGGACAGGCAGTTCTTC. The variable domain in full, completed from reference TRBV30 and TRBJ2-1, reads SQTIHQWPATLVQPVGSPLSLECTVEGTSNPNLYWYRQAAGRGLQLLFYSVGIGQISSEVPQNLSASRPQDRQFILSSKKLLLSDSGFYLCAWSTTSGWDRQFFGPGTRLTVL.

The chain uses TRBV7-2 and TRBJ2-1, with 10 bases that match TRBD1. Germline lookup yields CDR1 SGHTA and CDR2 FQGNSA. Losses at the gene ends were 4 bases for V and 4 bases for J; bases not matched to a gene: 4. This CDR3 region has 15 residues. CDR3 protein: CASSSGTGAYNEQFF. CDR3 coding DNA: TGTGCCAGCAGCTCCGGGACAGGGGCTTACAATGAGCAGTTCTTC.

The table lists this clonotype with a few counts. The chain is built from TRBV9 and TRBJ2-3, with a possible D match to TRBD2 (7 bases). Germline assignment: CDR1 SGDLS and CDR2 YYNGEE. V lost 0 bases and J lost 2, with 10 bases in between. This CDR3 contains 15 residues. The CDR3 DNA reads TGTGCCAGCAGCGTAGAGGGGGGGCACACAGATACGCAGTATTTT. Protein: CASSVEGGHTDTQYF.

CDR3 in amino acids: CASSQDAGGETGELFF. The CDR3 nucleotides are TGCGCCAGCAGCCAAGATGCAGGGGGGGAGACCGGGGAGCTGTTTTTT. J is TRBJ2-2 and V is TRBV5-1; D assignment may be TRBD1 or TRBD2 (7 bases each). Between the trimmed V and J ends, which lost 4 bases and 5 bases, there was a span of 18 bases. In germline, CDR1 is SGHRS, CDR2 YFSETQ. This CDR3 spans 16 amino acids.

The chain is built from TRBV28 and TRBJ2-3; weak D call: TRBD2 (6 bases). Deletions cut 6 bases from V and 2 bases from J, with 12 bases between. The germline V gene encodes CDR1 MDHEN and CDR2 SYDVKM. The CDR3 sequence is 14 residues long. CDR3 sequence reads: CASRLTSITDTQYF. CDR3 DNA sequence: TGTGCCAGCAGACTGACTAGTATCACAGATACGCAGTATTTT.

This sequence joins TRBV5-1 and TRBJ2-7, with a weak D call TRBD2 (6 bases). Trimming removed 4 bases at V and 7 bases at J, with 24 bases between. Germline V gene sequence: CDR1 SGHRS, CDR2 YFSETQ. The CDR3 sequence is 16 residues long. CDR3 sequence: CASSLSVGGSYGEQYF. Written as DNA, the CDR3 is TGCGCCAGCAGCCTCAGCGTGGGGGGTTCATATGGGGAGCAGTACTTC.

The V call is TRBV7-8, the J call TRBJ1-1, with 8 positions matching TRBD1. CDR1 is SGHVS and CDR2 is FQNEAQ in the germline V gene. The CDR3 consists of 17 residues. V shed 2 bases, J shed 2 bases, and the junction held 10 bases outside the gene matches. CDR3 DNA: TGTGCCAGCAGCTTAAGGGTGCGGACAGGGCCTAACACTGAAGCTTTCTTT. It codes for CASSLRVRTGPNTEAFF. The whole variable domain, remainder taken from reference TRBV7-8 and TRBJ1-1, is GAGVSQSPRYKVAKRGQDVALRCDPISGHVSLFWYQQALGQGPEFLTYFQNEAQLDKSGLPSDRFFAERPEGSVSTLKIQRTQQEDSAVYLCASSLRVRTGPNTEAFFGQGTRLTVV.

J is TRBJ1-2 and V is TRBV19, with 11 positions matching TRBD1. Germline CDR1 LNHDA, CDR2 SQIVND (reference sequence). V lost 9 bases and J lost 7; bases outside the gene matches: 7. The CDR3 length is 13 residues. The CDR3 DNA sequence: TGTGCCAGCACGGACAGGGGGCAGAGTGGCTACACCTTC. As protein: CASTDRGQSGYTF.

V is TRBV4-1 and J is TRBJ2-3, with D tentatively TRBD1 (5 bases). Trimming cost V 0 bases and J 4 bases, with 11 bases left between them. The CDR3 runs to 15 residues. Germline V gene lookup returns CDR1 MGHRA and CDR2 YSYEKL. CDR3 DNA sequence: TGCGCCAGCAGCCAAGATCAGAACAGGCCAGATACGCAGTATTTT. Translating it yields CASSQDQNRPDTQYF.

The chain combines TRBV6-1 with TRBJ2-5, with 10 bases fitting TRBD2. The CDR3 is 15 residues long. The germline CDR1 and CDR2 sequences are MNHNS and SASEGT. The V and J ends lost 4 bases and 5 bases, in that order; junction bases with no gene match: 7. CDR3 sequence reads: CASSALAGEEETQYF. The CDR3 bases are TGTGCCAGCAGTGCTCTAGCGGGGGAGGAGGAGACCCAGTACTTC.

This clonotype has a handful of counts. The chain carries TRBV20-1 and TRBJ2-7; D is undetermined. Germline assignment: CDR1 DFQATT and CDR2 SNEGSKA (reference sequence). There are 11 residues in the CDR3. Trimming pared 2 bases from V and 6 bases from J, leaving 8 bases between. CDR3 residues: CSARLVSEQYF. CDR3 in DNA: TGCAGTGCTAGACTAGTAAGCGAGCAGTACTTC.

V is TRBV28 and J is TRBJ2-1; the D is unclear. Germline-derived CDR1 and CDR2 are MDHEN and SYDVKM. There are 12 residues in the CDR3. With 8 bases removed from V and 8 bases from J, the gap between germline ends came to 13 bases. This chain's CDR3 is CASCFRLHEQFF. In nucleotides, the CDR3 is TGTGCCAGCTGCTTCAGGTTGCATGAGCAGTTCTTC.

A remark on this clonotype: A read error is possible here, since a much larger clone lies one base away. This chain uses TRBV25-1 with TRBJ2-7; either TRBD1 or TRBD2 may fit D (5 bases each). Germline V gene data show CDR1 as MGHDK and CDR2 as SYGVNS. The CDR3 runs to 13 residues. V was clipped by 2 bases and J by 7 bases, with 12 bases between them. The CDR3 spells CASSELRGGEQYF. The CDR3 DNA reads TGTGCCAGCAGTGAACTTCGTGGGGGAGAGCAGTACTTC.

The chain has TRBV30 and TRBJ2-1, with D possibly being TRBD2 (5 bases). The V gene's germline CDR1 is GTSNPN and CDR2 SVGIG (reference sequence). The V gene lost 1 base and the J gene lost 9 bases, with 13 bases spanning the gap. The CDR3 loop spans 13 amino acids. CDR3 sequence reads: CAWSALRASEQFF. For the CDR3, the DNA is TGTGCCTGGAGTGCTTTGAGGGCCAGTGAGCAGTTCTTC.

This clonotype has more than one count but fewer than ten. The chain employs TRBV19 and TRBJ1-2; perhaps TRBD1 as D (5 bases). Germline CDR1 reads LNHDA; CDR2 reads SQIVND (reference sequence). The V gene lost 3 bases and the J gene lost 0 bases, with 14 bases spanning the gap. The CDR3 totals 16 residues. CDR3 DNA sequence: TGTGCCAGTAGTATTTTCGGGGCGGAAGCTAACTATGGCTACACCTTC. Translated, it gives CASSIFGAEANYGYTF.

J is TRBJ2-7 and V is TRBV12-3 or TRBV12-4, with 7 bases that match TRBD1. CDR3 length: 12 residues. V lost 10 bases and J lost 2; bases outside the gene matches: 5. For the CDR3, the DNA is TGTGCCATCGGGACAGACACCTACGAGCAGTACTTC. Translated, it gives CAIGTDTYEQYF.

Only a few counts were recorded for this clonotype. V usage is TRBV14 and J usage is TRBJ1-4; no definite D call. Deletions cut 4 bases from V and 0 bases from J, with 15 bases between. Per germline, CDR1 SGHDN and CDR2 FVKESK. The CDR3 spans 17 residues. CDR3 residues: CASSRSPLGTTNEKLFF. The DNA of the CDR3 is TGTGCCAGCAGCCGCTCCCCTCTCGGAACAACTAATGAAAAACTGTTTTTT.

This chain joins TRBV11-3 and TRBJ1-2; 8 bases align to TRBD1. The CDR3 spans 13 residues. The germline CDR1 and CDR2 sequences are SGHNT and YENEEA. The J segment lost 8 bases and the V segment lost 3 bases, leaving 5 bases of the junction unmatched. Here the CDR3 DNA reads TGTGCCAGCAGCTTGGACAGGGTAGGAGGCTACACCTTC. Translation gives CASSLDRVGGYTF.

This chain uses TRBV10-3 with TRBJ2-5; tentative D call: TRBD1 (8 bases). This CDR3 has 15 residues. V was trimmed by 10 bases and J by 2 bases, leaving 20 bases between them. Per the germline V gene, CDR1 is ENHRY and CDR2 is SYGVKD. CDR3 sequence reads: CASSGQGGGQETQYF. In DNA form, the CDR3 reads TGTGCCAGTAGTGGACAGGGAGGGGGACAAGAGACCCAGTACTTC.

The chain employs TRBV18 and TRBJ2-7; TRBD1 aligns across 11 bases. Germline CDR1 KGHSH, CDR2 LQKENI. Trimming cost V 6 bases and J 8 bases; bases outside gene matches: 12. This CDR3 is built from 15 residues. CDR3 DNA: TGTGCCAGCTCCCCTACGGGACAGGGGGACCACAAGCAGTACTTC. This codes for CASSPTGQGDHKQYF.